This entry concerns a single TCR beta chain. These data originate in a study of control samples from healthy donors and cancer patients. The assay was immunoSEQ multiplex PCR, and TCRdb's table has in-frame clones only and misses some. The sample includes tens of thousands of clones, about 90% of them seen just once. Germline CDR1 and CDR2: MNHEY and SMNVEV (reference sequence). V lost 7 bases and J lost 5, with 17 bases in between. The CDR3 runs to 14 residues. This receptor was identified in a woman between 50 and 59 years old in good health. The chain joins TRBV27 to TRBJ1-2; D remains unclear. The sample was blood. In DNA form, the CDR3 reads TGTGCCAGCACCACTTTTCAAGGCCATTATGGCTACACCTTC. Amino acids: CASTTFQGHYGYTF.